Described below is a single TCR beta chain sequence and its context. Its antigen is not yet known. Base qualities are not provided; no much larger clone lies one nucleotide away. The sample comes from a study of shared clonotypes between healthy human individuals (TCRdb year 2020). Study-level background: The cohort included three men and a couple of women between 18 and 49 years of age. To increase sequencing depth and limit assay-specific biases, different laboratories used diverse techniques to prepare libraries and sequence TCR repertoires. Blood TCR repertoires of roughly five healthy adults were deeply sequenced to estimate repertoire size and the extent of clonotype sharing between individuals. Per donor, leukapheresis produced somewhere between about 0.94 and 9.5 billion PBMCs. For each donor, three plates each were used for CD4 naive and CD4 memory, two plates were used for CD8 naive, and one plate was used for CD8 memory.

Healthy HIV-negative adults with no recently reported acute infections or vaccinations were included as donors. Every donor was a Caucasian adult living in Nashville, Tennessee, USA. Magnetic negative selection was used to enrich CD4+ T cells, after which naive cells were positively selected on CD45RA and the negative fraction became the memory subset. Blood was obtained by leukapheresis, after which PBMCs were separated by Ficoll-Histopaque density gradient centrifugation and cryopreserved in liquid nitrogen vapor phase. Analytical flow cytometry was used to check the purity and quantity of each magnetically sorted T cell population. Genomic DNA was isolated from each sorted fraction and quantified by UV absorbance on a Nanodrop 2000c. The full study reports these points: Because the study included only a small number of donors, the genetic and exposure-history diversity represented was limited. Rarefaction of sorted-subset datasets indicated incomplete sequencing despite the large sequencing depth. Clonotypes shared by all four sorted-subset donors showed higher generation probabilities than non-shared clonotypes. Pairwise subsampling led to the expectation that sequencing depth would affect the degree of clonotype sharing among donors. Across four donors, approximately 4.9% of naive CD4, more than 3% of naive CD8, about 2% of memory CD4, and under 0.45% of memory CD8 clonotypes were shared. Naive subsets generally had larger estimated clonotype richness than memory subsets. Sampling was restricted to blood, and TCR repertoires in tissues likely differ from the TCR repertoires found in blood.

Using the deep immunoSEQ assay, multiplex PCR amplified TCR CDR3 regions from genomic DNA. Extracted genomic DNA from each cell subset was distributed evenly across all wells of several immunoSEQ 96-well plates, and each plate was treated as a replicate. For sorted subsets, approximately 200 ng of genomic DNA, equivalent to some 30,000 T cell genomes, went into each replicate PCR. The purified libraries were quantified using a Qubit 3.0 fluorometer, sized with a Bioanalyzer 2100, and then quantified again using the KAPA Library Quantification kit. A separate single-read 150-cycle Illumina NextSeq 550 flow cell was used to sequence each immunoSEQ 96-well plate. On the study's bioinformatics: Because only junctional sequences without quality scores were contained in the immunoSEQ output, filtering matching that applied to full-length reads could not be performed. Sequences were annotated with PyIR, a Python wrapper for IgBLAST v1.9, and V/J genes and CDR3 were assigned using IMGT germline references. Reads were filtered out if the reads had weak V/J assignments (E-value above 1e-6), no CDR3, stop codons, out-of-frame junctions, or ambiguous translated residues. V3J clonotypes were defined by identical inferred V gene, J gene, and CDR3 amino acid sequence. Percentage overlap between repertoires was calculated by dividing the number of shared unique clonotypes by the size of the smaller repertoire. Richness of each repertoire was evaluated using RTK rarefaction, the Chao1 estimator, and Recon v2.1 estimates of unobserved clonotypes. Generation probabilities were computed with OLGA for all TCRbeta clonotypes obtained by the gDNA method from four donors. TCRdb limited this immuneACCESS table to in-frame rearrangements with V and J called. A share of clones is missing; checked studies link under half to unresolved V genes, and the rest is unexplained. The V and J calls and clone size come from that table; D and trimming were worked out from the DNA. This sample holds some 900,000 clones; more than 75% were observed only once. The ten largest clonotypes hold about 1.5% of the sample.

The sequenced material came from memory CD4+ T cells sorted from blood. Sample cell subset or site, as interpreted from the label and publication: CD45RA-negative fraction. This sequence was found in a man aged 18 to 35 in good health.

This receptor carries the CDR3 CASSFGQGTFTDTQYF. The sequenced DNA: TGTGCCAGCAGTTTTGGACAGGGTACCTTCACAGATACGCAGTATTTT. Recombination joined TRBV7-9 with TRBJ2-3; TRBD1 lines up with 8 middle nucleotides. Measured from the cysteine to the phenylalanine, the CDR3 is 16 residues long. Left in the record is the CDR3 DNA by itself, 48 bases read in frame from the first base. According to the germline V gene (reference sequence), CDR1 reads SEHNR and CDR2 reads FQNEAQ. Trimming leaves V shorter by 6 bases and J shorter by 2 bases, with the junction holding 10 bases beyond the gene matches.